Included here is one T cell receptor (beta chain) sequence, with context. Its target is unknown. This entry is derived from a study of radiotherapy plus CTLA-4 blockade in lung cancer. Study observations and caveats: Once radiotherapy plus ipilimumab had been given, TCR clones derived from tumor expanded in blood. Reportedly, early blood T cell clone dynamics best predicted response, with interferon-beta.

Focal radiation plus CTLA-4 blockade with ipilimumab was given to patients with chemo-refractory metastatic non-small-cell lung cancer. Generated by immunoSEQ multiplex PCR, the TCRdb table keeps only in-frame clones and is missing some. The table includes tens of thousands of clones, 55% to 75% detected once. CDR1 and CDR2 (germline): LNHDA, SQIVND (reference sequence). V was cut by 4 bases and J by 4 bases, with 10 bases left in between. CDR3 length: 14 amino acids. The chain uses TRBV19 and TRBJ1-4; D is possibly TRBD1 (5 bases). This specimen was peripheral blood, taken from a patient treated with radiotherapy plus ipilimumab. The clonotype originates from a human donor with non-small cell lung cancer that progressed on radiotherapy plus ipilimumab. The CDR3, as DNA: TGTGCCAGTAGTACGACAGCAAATAATGAAAAACTGTTTTTT. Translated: CASSTTANNEKLFF. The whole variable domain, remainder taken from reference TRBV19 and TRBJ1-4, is DGGITQSPKYLFRKEGQNVTLSCEQNLNHDAMYWYRQDPGQGLRLIYYSQIVNDFQKGDIAEGYSVSREKKESFPLTVTSAQKNPTAFYLCASSTTANNEKLFFGSGTQLSVL.